These 31 T cell receptor beta chains came from one sample sequenced in a study of cytomegalovirus exposure and HLA in healthy donors. PCR amplification relied on 60 Vbeta primers (plus 13 Jbeta primers). TCRdb's copy holds only in-frame clones and misses some; the assay was immunoSEQ multiplex PCR. The sample lists roughly 100,000 clones; 10% were seen once. Material: PBMCs. These receptors were collected from a middle-aged man in good health and CMV-seropositive.

The chain links TRBV25-1 to TRBJ1-1; TRBD1 is a possible D gene (5 bases). The length of the CDR3 is 13 residues. V lost 3 bases and J lost 6, with 11 bases in between. Germline CDR1 and CDR2: MGHDK and SYGVNS. The CDR3 nucleotides are TGTGCCAGCAGTGACAGGGTTAACTCTGAAGCTTTCTTT. This codes for CASSDRVNSEAFF.

The table lists this clone with a few counts. The rearrangement links TRBV6-4 to TRBJ2-3, with 9 bases that match TRBD1. With 3 bases clipped from V and 6 bases from J, the junction kept 4 bases outside the gene matches. CDR3 length equals 14 residues. From germline, CDR1 is MRHNA and CDR2 SNTAGT. CDR3 coding DNA: TGTGCCAGCAGTGAGACAGGGGGAAAGGATACGCAGTATTTT. As protein: CASSETGGKDTQYF.

This clone was seen only a few times. The chain has TRBV6-5 and TRBJ2-3, with 7 bases fitting TRBD1. CDR1 is MNHEY and CDR2 is SVGAGI in the germline V gene. This CDR3 contains 12 residues. Unmatched junction bases numbered 3, after V lost 7 bases and J lost 5 bases. Here the CDR3 DNA reads TGTGCCAGCACACCAGGGGGAGATACGCAGTATTTT. Residues: CASTPGGDTQYF.

This chain connects TRBV6-5 to TRBJ1-5; D might be TRBD1 (5 bases). The V gene lost 2 bases and the J gene lost 4 bases, with 9 bases spanning the gap. CDR1 and CDR2 (germline): MNHEY, SVGAGI. The CDR3 length is 14 residues. Here the CDR3 reads CASSYGQGNQPQHF. CDR3 sequence (DNA): TGTGCCAGCAGTTACGGGCAGGGAAATCAGCCCCAGCATTTT.

This chain links TRBV29-1 with TRBJ2-1; 8 bases map to TRBD2. Germline V gene sequence: CDR1 SQVTM, CDR2 ANQGSEA. The V segment lost 7 bases and the J segment 4 bases; nucleotides outside the gene matches: 6. This CDR3 is 13 amino acids long. The CDR3 nucleotides read TGCAGCGCGGCGACTAGCGTTTACAATGAGCAGTTCTTC. Translated: CSAATSVYNEQFF.

The table lists this clone with a few counts. This chain links TRBV4-1 with TRBJ1-2; TRBD1 is a possible D gene (6 bases). Trimming took 4 bases from V and 2 from J, leaving 11 bases between them. The CDR3 covers 14 residues. Germline loops: CDR1 MGHRA, CDR2 YSYEKL. DNA for the CDR3: TGCGCCAGCAGCCCAGTGACAGGAAACTATGGCTACACCTTC. It specifies CASSPVTGNYGYTF.

This clone has only a few counts. V usage is TRBV6-1 and J usage is TRBJ1-5, with D maybe TRBD1 (6 bases). V was cut by 1 base and J by 2 bases, with 9 bases left in between. This CDR3 has 15 amino acids. Germline-derived CDR1 and CDR2 are MNHNS and SASEGT. The CDR3, as DNA: TGTGCCAGCAGTGAAGGCAGACAGGGCAATCAGCCCCAGCATTTT. This sequence encodes CASSEGRQGNQPQHF.

The gene calls are TRBV2 and TRBJ1-1, with D unresolved. Per germline, CDR1 SNHLY and CDR2 FYNNEI. V was cut by 7 bases and J by 1 base, with 10 bases left in between. CDR3 length: 13 residues. CDR3 sequence (DNA): TGTGCCAGCACTGGCAGTAAGAACACTGAAGCTTTCTTT. Its protein is CASTGSKNTEAFF.

This clone was observed a few times. The rearrangement joins TRBV4-2 to TRBJ1-3, with D unclear. Deletions cut 0 bases from V and 0 bases from J, with 9 bases between. Germline assignment: CDR1 LGHNA and CDR2 YNFKEQ. CDR3 size: 16 residues. In DNA form, the CDR3 reads TGTGCCAGCAGCCAAGATCTGAGTGTCTCTGGAAACACCATATATTTT. This codes for CASSQDLSVSGNTIYF.

V gene TRBV6-1 combines with J gene TRBJ1-4; D might be TRBD1 (6 bases). Trimming removed 6 bases from V and 5 bases from J, with 13 bases in between. Per the germline V gene, CDR1 is MNHNS and CDR2 is SASEGT. CDR3 length: 14 amino acids. CDR3 sequence (DNA): TGTGCCAGCAGCCACAGGGTAGGAAATGAAAAACTGTTTTTT. Protein product: CASSHRVGNEKLFF.

About this clone itself: The same CDR3 arises from other DNA sequences in this sample as well. The genes are TRBV7-9 and TRBJ2-1; 7 positions agree with TRBD1. CDR3 length equals 15 residues. Trimming cost V 5 bases and J 8 bases; bases outside gene matches: 12. CDR1 is SEHNR and CDR2 is FQNEAQ in the germline V gene (reference sequence). CDR3 residues: CASSGRGLRGHEQFF. CDR3 DNA: TGTGCCAGCAGCGGAAGGGGGCTTCGCGGGCATGAGCAGTTCTTC. Full variable domain (missing parts from reference TRBV7-9 and TRBJ2-1): DTGVSQNPRHKITKRGQNVTFRCDPISEHNRLYWYRQTLGQGPEFLTYFQNEAQLEKSRLLSDRFSAERPKGSFSTLEIQRTEQGDSAMYLCASSGRGLRGHEQFFGPGTRLTVL.

The V and J genes are TRBV9 and TRBJ1-1; D call uncertain. The CDR3 contains 13 residues. V was pared by 4 bases and J by 4 bases, with 11 bases between. Germline CDR1 SGDLS, CDR2 YYNGEE. CDR3 sequence reads: CASSLGGSTEAFF. The CDR3 bases are TGTGCCAGCAGCTTGGGAGGGAGCACTGAAGCTTTCTTT.

This clone was seen at least ten times. The CDR3 DNA is TGTGCCAGCAGCCCGAGTTCACGGGTGAACACTGAAGCTTTCTTT. It specifies CASSPSSRVNTEAFF. V and J are TRBV7-6 and TRBJ1-1, with unresolved D. This CDR3 contains 15 residues. Germline V gives CDR1 SGHVS, CDR2 FNYEAQ. Trimming removed 5 bases at V and 0 bases at J, with 13 bases between.

This clone has more than one count but fewer than ten. This chain uses TRBV18 with TRBJ2-5, with D maybe TRBD2 (5 bases). There are 16 residues in the CDR3. Trimming removed 4 bases at V and 2 bases at J, with 17 bases between. Germline V gene lookup returns CDR1 KGHSH and CDR2 LQKENI. CDR3: CASSLLGETTQETQYF. The CDR3 nucleotides are TGTGCCAGCTCACTCTTGGGTGAGACTACACAAGAGACCCAGTACTTC.

J is TRBJ2-7 and V is TRBV9, with 13 bases identical to TRBD2. V shed 3 bases, J shed 3 bases, and the junction held 9 bases outside the gene matches. The germline gives CDR1 SGDLS, CDR2 YYNGEE. The CDR3 spans 17 residues. CDR3 nucleotides: TGTGCCAGCAGCGAGGATTCCGGGACTAGCGGGATCTACGAGCAGTACTTC. Amino acids: CASSEDSGTSGIYEQYF.

The rearrangement joins TRBV5-1 to TRBJ1-4; possibly TRBD1 for D (6 bases). The germline V gene has CDR1 SGHRS and CDR2 YFSETQ. This CDR3 region has 16 residues. The V gene lost 4 bases and the J gene lost 3 bases, with 16 bases spanning the gap. Here the CDR3 reads CASSIAPTGANEKLFF. CDR3 coding DNA: TGCGCCAGCAGCATTGCCCCGACAGGTGCTAATGAAAAACTGTTTTTT.

In its sample, this clone was seen a few times. V usage is TRBV9 and J usage is TRBJ1-2; 8 bases line up with TRBD1. V dropped 3 bases and J dropped 0; count of bases not matched to a gene: 13. The CDR3 consists of 18 residues. CDR1 and CDR2 from the germline V gene are SGDLS and YYNGEE. CDR3 loop: CASSEEPDRGITNYGYTF. CDR3 coding DNA: TGTGCCAGCAGCGAGGAACCCGACAGGGGAATTACTAACTATGGCTACACCTTC.

This clone occurred a few times. The gene calls are TRBV6-5 and TRBJ2-3; 11 nucleotides line up with TRBD2. Germline V gives CDR1 MNHEY, CDR2 SVGAGI. V lost 2 bases to trimming and J lost 2 bases; unmatched junction nucleotides: 3. CDR3 length: 16 amino acids. Written as DNA, the CDR3 is TGTGCCAGCAGTTACGGGACTAGCGGAACCACAGATACGCAGTATTTT. Translating it yields CASSYGTSGTTDTQYF.

This clone has more than one count but fewer than ten. V is TRBV7-2 and J is TRBJ1-4, with a tentative D call TRBD1 (5 bases). Germline-derived CDR1 and CDR2 are SGHTA and FQGNSA. The CDR3 covers 15 residues. Trimming left V 5 bases short and J 8 bases short, with 18 bases between. CDR3 DNA sequence: TGTGCCAGCAGCATATACAGGTTTAGAGAAGAAAAACTGTTTTTT. It encodes CASSIYRFREEKLFF.

The chain recombines TRBV6-5 with TRBJ2-4; a possible D gene is TRBD1 (6 bases). V lost 6 bases to trimming and J lost 3 bases, with 12 bases between them. Germline V gives CDR1 MNHEY, CDR2 SVGAGI. The CDR3 has 14 residues. The CDR3 region is CASSRGPYKNIQYF. The CDR3 nucleotides read TGTGCCAGCAGCAGGGGTCCTTACAAAAACATTCAGTACTTC.

This clone was observed a few times. The chain's CDR3 is CSVDERKQYF. CDR3 nucleotide sequence: TGCAGCGTTGATGAGCGCAAGCAGTATTTT. The rearrangement uses TRBV29-1 and TRBJ2-3; D remains ambiguous. Trimming cost V 3 bases and J 11 bases, with 9 bases left between them. Germline loops: CDR1 SQVTM, CDR2 ANQGSEA. The CDR3 covers 10 residues.

The gene calls are TRBV6-1 and TRBJ2-3; 9 positions match TRBD2. The CDR3 consists of 15 residues. CDR1 and CDR2 from the germline V gene are MNHNS and SASEGT. Germline trimming cut 10 bases from V and 4 bases from J; bases unmatched to any gene: 12. CDR3 protein: CAIPRGGVGADTQYF. CDR3 coding DNA: TGTGCCATCCCCCGCGGGGGGGTTGGCGCAGATACGCAGTATTTT.

V usage is TRBV4-2 and J usage is TRBJ1-5; no reliable D call. V was shortened by 0 bases and J by 4 bases, with 13 bases between the two germline ends. The CDR3 covers 16 residues. Germline V gene sequence: CDR1 LGHNA, CDR2 YNFKEQ. This chain's CDR3 is CASSQDYLVLNQPQHF. The CDR3, as DNA: TGTGCCAGCAGCCAAGATTATCTAGTGCTGAATCAGCCCCAGCATTTT.

This clone was seen a few times. The chain couples TRBV29-1 to TRBJ2-2; a possible D gene is TRBD1 (6 bases). V lost 4 bases, J lost 1 base, and 13 bases lay in between. The CDR3 consists of 15 residues. Germline assignment: CDR1 SQVTM and CDR2 ANQGSEA. The CDR3 is CSVAHVQGNTGELFF. In DNA form, the CDR3 reads TGCAGCGTTGCACACGTACAGGGGAACACCGGGGAGCTGTTTTTT.

This clone has only a few counts. Written as DNA, the CDR3 is TGTGCCAGCACCCCGGGACTAGCCCCCTACGAGCAGTACTTC. Translating gives CASTPGLAPYEQYF. The V and J genes are TRBV11-2 and TRBJ2-7; the match to TRBD2 covers 9 bases. The CDR3 sequence is 14 residues long. Germline lookup yields CDR1 SGHAT and CDR2 FQNNGV. J lost 2 bases, V lost 7 bases, and 6 bases had no gene match.

The chain recombines TRBV6-1 with TRBJ2-3; tentative D call: TRBD1 (5 bases). From germline, CDR1 is MNHNS and CDR2 SASEGT. This CDR3 spans 14 amino acids. Between the trimmed V and J ends, which lost 7 bases and 0 bases, there was a span of 11 bases. CDR3 DNA: TGTGCCAGCACCGACAGTTCTAGCACAGATACGCAGTATTTT. It translates to CASTDSSSTDTQYF.

V gene TRBV18 combines with J gene TRBJ2-3; 9 positions agree with TRBD1. Germline V gene sequence: CDR1 KGHSH, CDR2 LQKENI. This CDR3 is 16 amino acids long. The V segment lost 4 bases and the J segment 5 bases; nucleotides outside the gene matches: 10. In nucleotides, the CDR3 is TGTGCCAGCTCACAAAAACAGGGGGCTTTAATAGATACGCAGTATTTT. Protein sequence: CASSQKQGALIDTQYF.

The sample holds a few counts of this clone. The chain uses TRBV9 and TRBJ2-5, with 7 bases that match TRBD1. The CDR3 extends over 16 amino acids. Germline values: CDR1 SGDLS, CDR2 YYNGEE. V was pared by 3 bases and J by 5 bases, with 13 bases of the junction left unmatched. DNA of the CDR3: TGTGCCAGCAGCGGCAGCTTAAGACAGGGTGTCGAGACCCAGTACTTC. Protein: CASSGSLRQGVETQYF.

The J gene is TRBJ1-4, the V gene TRBV2; 7 positions agree with TRBD1. The germline gives CDR1 SNHLY, CDR2 FYNNEI. CDR3 length equals 16 residues. V was pared by 2 bases and J by 7 bases, with 10 bases of the junction left unmatched. The CDR3 DNA reads TGTGCCAGCAGTGAACCCTTTACAGGGGCCGGTGAAAAACTGTTTTTT. It translates to CASSEPFTGAGEKLFF.

V gene TRBV7-8 combines with J gene TRBJ1-4; the D gene is possibly TRBD1 (6 bases). Germline loops: CDR1 SGHVS, CDR2 FQNEAQ. Trimming stripped 0 bases from V and 0 bases from J, with 14 bases between. The CDR3 is 18 amino acids. The CDR3 loop reads CASSLAVYRDATNEKLFF. In DNA, the CDR3 is TGTGCCAGCAGCTTAGCGGTTTACAGGGATGCAACTAATGAAAAACTGTTTTTT.

Concerning this clone itself: This sample also contains other DNA sequences that code for the same CDR3. This chain uses TRBV28 with TRBJ1-4, with D uncertain. The V end was cut by 2 bases, the J end by 8 bases, with 9 bases between. This CDR3 contains 13 residues. Germline CDR1 is MDHEN and CDR2 is SYDVKM. Here the CDR3 DNA reads TGTGCCAGCAGTTTAGTCCGTCGGGAAAAACTGTTTTTT. Protein: CASSLVRREKLFF.